This T cell receptor (beta chain) was obtained from a study of regulatory T cells in long-lasting Graves disease (dated by TCRdb to about 2021). About the investigation overall: Patients with newly diagnosed Graves' disease had been on antithyroid drugs for under 3 months. Persistent Graves' disease patients were compared with newly diagnosed Graves' disease patients by peripheral blood TCR sequencing and RNA sequencing. The study was conducted in China and was registered as a clinical trial. A total of about 35 samples underwent TCR sequencing, from about 13 patients with persistent Graves' disease and roughly 20 patients with newly diagnosed Graves' disease.

This clonotype was found many times. Its antigen remains unidentified. Per-base qualities were not stored, and no clone one base away is much larger. General findings and caveats noted by the study authors: The authors acknowledged the small sample size as a limitation that may reduce accuracy. Lower TCR Shannon entropy and fewer highly expanded clones were observed in persistent Graves' disease patients than in newly diagnosed patients, which suggested clonal expansion. Only peripheral blood was studied, because thyroid tissue, the primary lesion, was inaccessible. More public clonotypes were shared among persistent patients (around 2,600) than among newly diagnosed patients (under 1,000). Sequencing and analysis were limited to the TCR beta chain.

Libraries were constructed by multiplex PCR. The run used an Illumina HiSeq 4000. To build TCR beta libraries, CDR3 regions were amplified by Arm-PCR using iRepertoire HTBI primers. Gel purification was performed on PCR products prior to sequencing. In the authors' own workflow: Gene usage analysis of CDR3 amino acid clonotypes relied on the roughly 58 TRBV and about 15 TRBJ segments identified across samples. COPE and FqMerger were used to merge filtered high-quality paired reads into contigs. BLAST was used to align contigs to IMGT TRBV, TRBD and TRBJ reference genes, and CDR3 was defined according to IMGT. Clonotypes above 0.1% frequency were classified as highly expanded clones. Shannon entropy was used to measure repertoire diversity, and the Gini coefficient was used to measure V-J evenness. Public clonotypes were defined as clonotypes shared by more than one individual. The raw public reads went through TCRdb reprocessing: fastp at Q25, MiXCR clone calling, in-frame beta chains kept. Each CDR3 protein gets just one entry, which takes the most common genes and DNA from the rows behind it. The authors' filters were not applied to this entry. This sample comprises roughly 250,000 distinct CDR3 sequences, 15% to 20% of them detected only once. The top ten constitute approximately 15% of the sample.

The label giving this sample's time point can be read as: newly diagnosed GD, antithyroid drugs for less than 3 months. RNA was extracted from PBMCs in TRIzol for both TCR sequencing and RNA sequencing. The diagnosis of Graves' disease followed American Thyroid Association guidelines. Recruitment of patients was carried out at an endocrinology department in Xi'an, China. Each patient gave roughly 8.4 milliliters of peripheral blood, collected in an EDTA anticoagulant tube. Ficoll Paque Plus density gradient separation was used to isolate PBMCs, and no further T cell sorting was performed. An Agilent 2100 Bioanalyzer and agarose gel were used to assess RNA quality, and a NanoDrop 2000 was used to measure RNA concentration. The data were also submitted as part of a second study, on T cells in Graves' hyperthyroidism and ophthalmopathy. The second study, in turn, reports: A patient counted as having stable Graves' hyperthyroidism if no progression to ophthalmopathy occurred over 18 months of follow-up. Hyperthyroidism patients were aged 18 to 65 years and newly diagnosed, with disease duration of less than 2 months. The study excluded patients with uncontrolled infections, other autoimmune diseases, pregnancy or lactation. Diagnoses relied on clinical symptoms, serum thyroxine and TRAb, thyroid ultrasound and orbital computed tomography. A first-round RT-PCR of the TCR CDR3 used the HTBI primer set with the Qiagen OneStep RT-PCR kit. Most expanded thyroid clonotypes (frequency above 0.001) were also detected in blood, suggesting blood repertoires may reflect thyroid immune responses. In cross-validation, a model built on a 13 V-J signature told ophthalmopathy apart from stable hyperthyroidism with over 85% sensitivity and roughly 83% specificity, and in testing the same model reached 80%/75%. During validation, the model predicted progression to ophthalmopathy a median of around 6 months ahead of onset, with 60% to 71% sensitivity and around 72% specificity. A discovery cohort of about 95 patients, about 44 with Graves' ophthalmopathy and approximately 57 with stable Graves' hyperthyroidism, was used to find distinguishing TCR V-J signatures. Prospective prediction of ophthalmopathy was tested in an independent validation cohort consisting of 18 hyperthyroidism patients and over 15 patients who later progressed to ophthalmopathy. The 95 to 100 discovery patients were divided at random into training and test sets in a 7:3 ratio. The study also compared thyroid tissue and blood T-cell repertoires from about six Graves' hyperthyroidism patients. After blood sampling, hyperthyroidism patients were treated with methimazole at a starting dose of 30 mg daily, and ophthalmopathy patients were treated with high-dose intravenous methylprednisolone. Libraries were constructed in a second round of multiplex PCR, after which size selection and purification were performed. Libraries were sequenced paired-end with 100 bp reads on an Illumina HiSeq2000. Raw data were processed with SOAPnuke, discarding reads with adapters, uncalled bases, mean Phred below 15, or no exact constant-primer or identifier match. High-quality paired reads were merged with COPE v1.2.5, and unique nucleotide sequences were defined as clonotypes. MiTCR v1.1 was used to align the clonotypes against IMGT TRBV, TRBD and TRBJ reference segments. Analysis was restricted to V-J combinations with a frequency above 0.0001, which covered roughly 99% of repertoires. A TCS score was defined as the ratio between F50 (clonal expansion) and ExV (chaos), using BLOSUM62-based TCRdist between CDR3 peptides within each V-J. Welch's t-statistics and random forest reduced several hundred V-J features to 13, which were used in a naive Bayes classifier (R e1071). No statistical method was used to set the sample size in advance, and investigators knew the group allocation. According to the paper, TCR Vbeta CDR3 sequencing was carried out on around 140 peripheral blood samples, which came from under 50 ophthalmopathy, 80 or so hyperthyroidism and roughly 17 progressor patients.

The sequence derives from a woman aged 25-40 years with Graves disease. Donor details come from another sample of the same person, matched by shared clones. This specimen consisted of peripheral blood mononuclear cells (PBMCs), obtained at new diagnosis, from a patient treated with antithyroid drugs.

The CDR3 region has the sequence CASSLAKRGELFF. The nucleotide sequence is TGCGCCAGCAGCTTGGCCAAACGGGGGGAGCTGTTTTTT. Here the chain combines TRBV5-1 and TRBJ2-2, with the D segment identity uncertain. The CDR3 holds 13 amino acids from the cysteine to the phenylalanine. Kept here is only the CDR3 DNA, which spans 39 bases and is read in frame from base 1. CDR1 and CDR2 (SGHRS, YFSETQ) derive from the germline V gene. V loses 0 bases of germline sequence and J loses 8 bases, and the interval between the two ends is 8 bases.